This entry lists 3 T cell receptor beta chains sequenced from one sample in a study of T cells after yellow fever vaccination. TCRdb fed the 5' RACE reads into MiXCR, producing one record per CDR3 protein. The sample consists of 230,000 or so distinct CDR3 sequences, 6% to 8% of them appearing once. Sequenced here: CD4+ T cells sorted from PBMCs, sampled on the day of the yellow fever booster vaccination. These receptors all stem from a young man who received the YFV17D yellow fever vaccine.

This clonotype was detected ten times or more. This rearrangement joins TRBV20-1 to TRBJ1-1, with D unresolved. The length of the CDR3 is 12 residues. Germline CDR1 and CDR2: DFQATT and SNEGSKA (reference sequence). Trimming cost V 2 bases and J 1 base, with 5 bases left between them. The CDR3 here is CSARTGNTEAFF. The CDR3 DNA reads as TGCAGTGCTAGAACGGGGAACACTGAAGCTTTCTTT.

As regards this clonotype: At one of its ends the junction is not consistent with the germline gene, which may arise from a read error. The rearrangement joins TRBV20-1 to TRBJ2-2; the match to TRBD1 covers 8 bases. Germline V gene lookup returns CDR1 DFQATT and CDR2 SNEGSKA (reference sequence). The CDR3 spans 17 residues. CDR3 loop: CCARDQGAIRLGGELFF. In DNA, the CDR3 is TGCTGTGCTAGAGATCAGGGGGCTATCCGACTTGGCGGGGAGCTGTTTTTT.

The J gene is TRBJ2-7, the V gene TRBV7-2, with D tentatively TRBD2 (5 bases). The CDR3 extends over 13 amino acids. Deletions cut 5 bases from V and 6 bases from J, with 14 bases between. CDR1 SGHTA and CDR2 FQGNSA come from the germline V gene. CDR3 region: CASSPPGVSEQYF. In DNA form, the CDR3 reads TGTGCCAGCAGCCCCCCCGGGGTGTCCGAGCAGTACTTC.